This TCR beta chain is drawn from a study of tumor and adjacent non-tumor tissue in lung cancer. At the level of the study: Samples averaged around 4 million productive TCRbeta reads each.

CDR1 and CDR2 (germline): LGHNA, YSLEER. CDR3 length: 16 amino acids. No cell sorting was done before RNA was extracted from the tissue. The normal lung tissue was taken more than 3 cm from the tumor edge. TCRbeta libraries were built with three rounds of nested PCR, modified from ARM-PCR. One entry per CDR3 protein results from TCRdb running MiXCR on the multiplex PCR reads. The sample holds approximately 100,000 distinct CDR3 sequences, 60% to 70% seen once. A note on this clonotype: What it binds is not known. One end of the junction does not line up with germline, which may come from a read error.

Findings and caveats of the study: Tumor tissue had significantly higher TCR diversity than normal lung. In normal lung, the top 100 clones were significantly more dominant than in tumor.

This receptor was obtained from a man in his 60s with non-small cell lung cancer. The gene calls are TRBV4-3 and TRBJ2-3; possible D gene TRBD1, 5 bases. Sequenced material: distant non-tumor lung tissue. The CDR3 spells CASSHTGSVPTDTQYF. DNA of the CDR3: TGCGCCAGTAGCCATACAGGCTCGGTTCCTACAGATACGCAGTATTTT.